Each of the 21 T cell receptor beta chains below was sequenced from the same sample in a study of blood T cell repertoires in COVID-19. Assay: immunoSEQ multiplex PCR; the TCRdb copy retains only in-frame clones and omits some. The data show about 90,000 clones, around 81% seen once. Sequencing was performed on peripheral blood. These TCRs come from a man aged 50-59 years with acute or convalescent COVID-19.

This chain links TRBV10-1 with TRBJ1-2; 8 nucleotides align to TRBD1. In germline, CDR1 is WNHNN, CDR2 SYGVQD (reference sequence). The CDR3 spans 13 residues. V shed 4 bases and J 6 bases; nucleotides not matched to a gene: 4. CDR3 DNA sequence: TGCGCCAGCAGTGGACAGGGGAGGGATGGCTACACCTTC. It encodes CASSGQGRDGYTF.

This rearrangement joins TRBV6-6 to TRBJ2-3; 7 bases match TRBD1. From germline, CDR1 is MNHNY and CDR2 SVGAGI (reference sequence). The CDR3 spans 15 residues. The J segment lost 4 bases and the V segment lost 5 bases, leaving 9 bases of the junction unmatched. Here the CDR3 DNA reads TGTGCCAGCAGTACGCGACAGGGTCTAGCAGATACGCAGTATTTT. It is translated as CASSTRQGLADTQYF.

The V gene is TRBV19, the J gene TRBJ2-7; 9 bases agree with TRBD1. This CDR3 has 13 residues. Per the germline V gene, CDR1 is LNHDA and CDR2 is SQIVND (reference sequence). The V and J ends lost 10 bases and 4 bases, in that order; junction bases with no gene match: 8. In DNA, the CDR3 is TGTGCCACTGGCCCGGGACAGGGTTACGAGCAGTACTTC. Amino acid sequence: CATGPGQGYEQYF.

The chain is built from TRBV18 and TRBJ2-7; 7 bases map to TRBD2. The CDR3 consists of 15 residues. The germline CDR1 and CDR2 sequences are KGHSH and LQKENI. The ends lost 0 bases at V and 6 bases at J; junction bases unmatched: 8. The chain's CDR3 is CASSPPNGRLSEQYF. The CDR3 nucleotides are TGTGCCAGCTCACCACCGAACGGGAGGCTCTCCGAGCAGTACTTC.

This rearrangement joins TRBV12-3 or TRBV12-4 to TRBJ1-5; 7 nucleotides line up with TRBD1. V trimming: 9 bases; J trimming: 1 base; junction bases outside the gene matches: 3. The CDR3 extends over 13 amino acids. The CDR3 DNA reads as TGTGCCAGTAAACAGGGGAGCAATCAGCCCCAGCATTTT. Translated, it gives CASKQGSNQPQHF.

J is TRBJ2-1 and V is TRBV11-2, with D perhaps TRBD2 (6 bases). CDR3 length equals 16 residues. V was pared by 2 bases and J by 3 bases, with 14 bases between. Germline CDR1 is SGHAT and CDR2 is FQNNGV. The CDR3 DNA is TGTGCCAGCAGCTTAAGTTGGGGGGAGAGCTACAATGAGCAGTTCTTC. This codes for CASSLSWGESYNEQFF.

The chain couples TRBV27 to TRBJ1-1; TRBD1 agrees at 10 bases. After removal of 3 bases from V and 1 base from J, the junction contained 2 bases not matched to a gene. Germline V gene sequence: CDR1 MNHEY, CDR2 SMNVEV (reference sequence). This CDR3 region has 15 residues. The CDR3 DNA reads as TGTGCCAGCAGTTTGGGGACAGGGGCGAACACTGAAGCTTTCTTT. Translated, it gives CASSLGTGANTEAFF.

This chain links TRBV4-3 with TRBJ2-1, with 10 nucleotides matching TRBD2. Germline CDR1 LGHNA, CDR2 YSLEER. The CDR3 is 17 residues long. V was pared by 0 bases and J by 6 bases, with 8 bases of the junction left unmatched. The CDR3 protein is CASSQETGPSGGNEQFF. In nucleotides, the CDR3 is TGCGCCAGCAGCCAAGAGACCGGCCCTAGCGGGGGCAATGAGCAGTTCTTC.

The chain links TRBV27 to TRBJ2-7; maybe TRBD2 (6 bases). Germline V lookup: CDR1 MNHEY, CDR2 SMNVEV (reference sequence). There are 14 residues in the CDR3. V lost 5 bases to trimming and J lost 3 bases, with 14 bases between them. The CDR3 region is CASSGTPGSYEQYF. The CDR3 DNA is TGTGCCAGCAGTGGGACTCCGGGGAGCTACGAGCAGTACTTC.

The genes are TRBV4-1 and TRBJ2-7; the match to TRBD1 covers 7 bases. Trimming at V came to 1 base and at J to 4 bases, leaving 7 bases not matched to a gene. The CDR3 extends over 15 amino acids. CDR1 is MGHRA and CDR2 is YSYEKL in the germline V gene. DNA for the CDR3: TGCGCCAGCAGCCAAGCGGTAGGGGGCCGGTACGAGCAGTACTTC. Protein sequence: CASSQAVGGRYEQYF.

J is TRBJ2-1 and V is TRBV19; 16 positions match TRBD2. The germline V gene has CDR1 LNHDA and CDR2 SQIVND (reference sequence). With 7 bases clipped from V and 9 bases from J, the junction kept 12 bases outside the gene matches. This CDR3 is built from 17 residues. CDR3 protein: CASMMGGTSGRAGEQFF. The CDR3 DNA sequence: TGTGCCAGTATGATGGGCGGGACTAGCGGGAGGGCCGGTGAGCAGTTCTTC.

In this sample, this clone turned up a few times. The V and J genes are TRBV7-9 and TRBJ1-1; no clear D gene. Germline CDR1 reads SEHNR; CDR2 reads FQNEAQ (reference sequence). This CDR3 region has 14 residues. Trimming took 8 bases from V and 0 from J, leaving 13 bases between them. The CDR3 region has the DNA TGTGCCAGCGTCTCAATGCGGATGAACACTGAAGCTTTCTTT. Its translation is CASVSMRMNTEAFF. The entire variable domain, with the rest obtained from reference TRBV7-9 and TRBJ1-1, is as follows: DTGVSQNPRHKITKRGQNVTFRCDPISEHNRLYWYRQTLGQGPEFLTYFQNEAQLEKSRLLSDRFSAERPKGSFSTLEIQRTEQGDSAMYLCASVSMRMNTEAFFGQGTRLTVV.

V gene TRBV7-8 combines with J gene TRBJ2-7; 10 nucleotides match TRBD1. The CDR3 totals 17 residues. Germline V gene lookup returns CDR1 SGHVS and CDR2 FQNEAQ. V lost 4 bases and J lost 1; bases outside the gene matches: 10. The CDR3 spells CASSSLGGQGGSYEQYF. For the CDR3, the DNA is TGTGCCAGCAGCTCCTTAGGTGGACAGGGGGGATCCTACGAGCAGTACTTC.

The rearrangement joins TRBV28 to TRBJ1-1; D is uncertain. The CDR3 is made up of 15 amino acids. Deletions cut 7 bases from V and 4 bases from J, with 19 bases between. Germline V gives CDR1 MDHEN, CDR2 SYDVKM. The CDR3 sequence: CASTREVGRGTEAFF. DNA of the CDR3: TGTGCCAGCACTCGGGAAGTTGGCCGGGGCACTGAAGCTTTCTTT.

The chain uses TRBV7-3 and TRBJ1-2, with 8 bases aligning to TRBD1. Germline V gene data show CDR1 as SGHTA and CDR2 as FQGTGA. The junction had 6 bases not matched to a gene; V was cut back by 5 bases and J by 4 bases. The CDR3 extends over 14 amino acids. The CDR3: CASSTGQGGYGYTF. The CDR3, as DNA: TGTGCCAGCAGCACCGGACAGGGTGGCTATGGCTACACCTTC.

This clone has only one observation. The chain has TRBV2 and TRBJ2-5; 11 bases match TRBD2. Germline CDR1 is SNHLY and CDR2 is FYNNEI. With V trimmed by 5 bases and J by 5 bases, 10 bases remained unmatched. The CDR3 runs to 16 residues. Here the CDR3 DNA reads TGTGCCAGCAGTTTTCTAGCGGGGGGCGTTGGGGAGACCCAGTACTTC. This encodes CASSFLAGGVGETQYF.

This rearrangement joins TRBV27 to TRBJ2-7, with 10 bases fitting TRBD1. This CDR3 is built from 13 residues. The junction had 1 base not matched to a gene; V was cut back by 5 bases and J by 3 bases. Germline V gene lookup returns CDR1 MNHEY and CDR2 SMNVEV (reference sequence). The CDR3 nucleotides are TGTGCCAGCAGTCGGACAGGGGGCTACGAGCAGTACTTC. Its translation is CASSRTGGYEQYF.

The V gene is TRBV19, the J gene TRBJ2-2, with D uncertain. Germline CDR1 and CDR2: LNHDA and SQIVND (reference sequence). This CDR3 comprises 13 residues. V lost 3 bases to trimming and J lost 8 bases, with 10 bases between them. CDR3: CASSMRPGGELFF. DNA of the CDR3: TGTGCCAGTAGTATGAGGCCCGGGGGGGAGCTGTTTTTT. Supplemented by reference TRBV19 and TRBJ2-2, the full variable domain reads DGGITQSPKYLFRKEGQNVTLSCEQNLNHDAMYWYRQDPGQGLRLIYYSQIVNDFQKGDIAEGYSVSREKKESFPLTVTSAQKNPTAFYLCASSMRPGGELFFGEGSRLTVL.

The rearrangement links TRBV5-1 to TRBJ2-1; 10 bases agree with TRBD2. V shed 5 bases and J 4 bases; nucleotides not matched to a gene: 6. Germline assignment: CDR1 SGHRS and CDR2 YFSETQ. The CDR3 has 15 residues. DNA of the CDR3: TGCGCCAGCAGACCCGGGACTAGCGTATACAATGAGCAGTTCTTC. It translates to CASRPGTSVYNEQFF.

The CDR3: CASSLWGGTEAFF. The CDR3 bases are TGTGCCAGCAGCCTGTGGGGGGGAACTGAAGCTTTCTTT. The gene calls are TRBV5-6 and TRBJ1-1, with a weak D call TRBD1 (5 bases). Per the germline V gene, CDR1 is SGHDT and CDR2 is YYEEEE. The CDR3 is 13 residues long. Between the trimmed V and J ends, which lost 4 bases and 5 bases, there was a span of 12 bases.

The genes are TRBV2 and TRBJ1-5; D may be TRBD1 (6 bases). The CDR3 spans 15 residues. The germline V and J ends were trimmed by 6 bases and 2 bases, with 14 bases remaining between them. Looked up from germline, CDR1 is SNHLY and CDR2 is FYNNEI. This CDR3 reads CASRPPGVGNQPQHF. CDR3 sequence (DNA): TGTGCCAGCAGACCACCAGGGGTCGGCAATCAGCCCCAGCATTTT.